The next 15 T cell receptor beta chains were all read from a single sample in a study of identical twins. TCRdb analysed the 5' RACE reads with MiXCR anew, one entry per CDR3 protein. Here the sample spans over 600,000 distinct CDR3 sequences, roughly 20% being singletons. The sample was also linked to a second study, of T cells expressing NK-cell markers.

The specimen was PBMCs. The receptors originated from a woman aged 18 to 35 in good health.

A few counts support this clonotype. The CDR3 region is CASGPGGGFRYEQYF. The DNA of the CDR3 is TGTGCCAGCGGACCGGGAGGAGGGTTTAGGTACGAGCAGTACTTC. The genes are TRBV6-1 and TRBJ2-7, with TRBD2 matching 7 bases. The CDR3 is 15 amino acids. Trimming took 8 bases from V and 4 from J; bases not matched to a gene: 14. CDR1 is MNHNS and CDR2 is SASEGT in the germline V gene.

This clonotype was seen at least ten times. The J gene is TRBJ2-3, the V gene TRBV29-1; 12 positions match TRBD2. The V segment lost 7 bases and the J segment 2 bases; nucleotides outside the gene matches: 7. The germline V gene has CDR1 SQVTM and CDR2 ANQGSEA. This CDR3 region has 15 residues. CDR3 loop: CSANGLAGPTDTQYF. The CDR3 DNA reads TGCAGCGCAAATGGACTAGCGGGACCCACAGATACGCAGTATTTT.

The chain employs TRBV9 and TRBJ2-3; 13 bases align to TRBD2. The V and J ends lost 3 bases and 6 bases, in that order; junction bases with no gene match: 28. CDR1 and CDR2 (germline): SGDLS, YYNGEE. The CDR3 runs to 23 residues. CDR3 amino acids: CASSGPYRTDRTSGGGPRDTQYF. The CDR3 nucleotides are TGTGCCAGCAGCGGACCCTACCGGACAGACAGGACTAGCGGGGGCGGCCCCCGCGATACGCAGTATTTT.

The rearrangement joins TRBV5-6 to TRBJ2-4; D unclear. V lost 7 bases to trimming and J lost 1 base, with 15 bases between them. CDR3 length: 15 residues. The germline V gene encodes CDR1 SGHDT and CDR2 YYEEEE. The chain's CDR3 is CASSDRAAAKNIQYF. The CDR3, as DNA: TGTGCCAGCTCAGACCGGGCAGCTGCCAAAAACATTCAGTACTTC. The variable domain in full, with the rest retrieved from reference TRBV5-6 and TRBJ2-4, is DAGVTQSPTHLIKTRGQQVTLRCSPKSGHDTVSWYQQALGQGPQFIFQYYEEEERQRGNFPDRFSGHQFPNYSSELNVNALLLGDSALYLCASSDRAAAKNIQYFGAGTRLSVL.

This clonotype was observed once. V and J are TRBV3-1 and TRBJ2-7; D tentatively fits TRBD1 or TRBD2 (5 bases each). The CDR3 is 14 residues long. The germline CDR1 and CDR2 sequences are LGHDT and YNNKEL (reference sequence). Between the trimmed V and J ends, which lost 2 bases and 1 base, there was a span of 9 bases. DNA of the CDR3: TGTGCCAGCAGCCAACGGGGCGGGTCCTACGAGCAGTACTTC. Amino acids: CASSQRGGSYEQYF.

This clonotype occurred a few times. The rearrangement uses TRBV7-6 and TRBJ2-1; 10 nucleotides agree with TRBD2. The V gene end was trimmed by 8 bases and the J gene end by 9 bases; junction bases not matched to a gene: 7. The CDR3 sequence is 13 residues long. CDR1 is SGHVS and CDR2 is FNYEAQ in the germline V gene. This CDR3 is CASGIAGGGEQFF. CDR3 nucleotide sequence: TGTGCCAGCGGAATAGCGGGGGGCGGTGAGCAGTTCTTC.

This clonotype has at least ten counts. The chain's CDR3 is CASSELRDTEAFF. The CDR3 DNA follows: TGTGCCAGCAGTGAATTAAGGGACACTGAAGCTTTCTTT. The rearrangement links TRBV25-1 to TRBJ1-1; D unclear. V gave up 1 base and J gave up 3 bases, with 6 bases separating them. The CDR3 runs to 13 residues. CDR1 and CDR2 from the germline V gene are MGHDK and SYGVNS.

This clonotype was counted many times. V usage is TRBV20-1 and J usage is TRBJ2-1, with D tentatively TRBD1 (6 bases). V gave up 5 bases and J gave up 10 bases, with 18 bases separating them. The germline CDR1 and CDR2 sequences are DFQATT and SNEGSKA (reference sequence). The CDR3 loop spans 13 amino acids. The CDR3, as DNA: TGCAGTGCTCACGGATCAGGGGTTCGGGAGCAGTTCTTC. The encoded protein is CSAHGSGVREQFF.

This clonotype was observed at least ten times. V usage is TRBV12-3 or TRBV12-4 and J usage is TRBJ2-3, with D tentatively TRBD1 (6 bases). The V gene lost 5 bases and the J gene lost 2 bases, with 14 bases spanning the gap. This CDR3 comprises 15 residues. The CDR3 region has the DNA TGTGCCAGCAGTCCATACACAGGGTACACAGATACGCAGTATTTT. Its protein product is CASSPYTGYTDTQYF.

The chain combines TRBV7-9 with TRBJ2-2, with a possible D match to TRBD2 (6 bases). The CDR3 spans 15 residues. With 2 bases removed from V and 1 base from J, the gap between germline ends came to 8 bases. Germline CDR1 is SEHNR and CDR2 is FQNEAQ (reference sequence). The CDR3 reads CASSLQRVNTGELFF. The CDR3 DNA follows: TGTGCCAGCAGCTTACAGCGGGTGAACACCGGGGAGCTGTTTTTT.

The rearrangement links TRBV4-3 to TRBJ2-7; maybe TRBD2 (5 bases). The CDR3 is 17 residues long. Germline V CDR1 and CDR2: LGHNA, YSLEER. Deletions cut 0 bases from V and 4 bases from J, with 19 bases between. The CDR3 region is CASSQEPYIEGRYEQYF. Here the CDR3 DNA reads TGCGCCAGCAGCCAAGAACCGTATATCGAGGGAAGATACGAGCAGTACTTC.

The chain recombines TRBV20-1 with TRBJ1-1, with D tentatively TRBD1 (6 bases). Germline CDR1 is DFQATT and CDR2 is SNEGSKA (reference sequence). Trimming removed 5 bases from V and 5 bases from J, with 18 bases in between. The CDR3 has 14 amino acids. CDR3 residues: CSAALWGRGTEAFF. DNA of the CDR3: TGCAGTGCTGCATTATGGGGGCGCGGTACTGAAGCTTTCTTT.

There are a few counts of this clonotype. The chain is built from TRBV6-5 and TRBJ2-7; 7 bases fit TRBD1. Per germline, CDR1 MNHEY and CDR2 SVGAGI. J lost 4 bases, V lost 2 bases, and 8 bases had no gene match. The CDR3 is made up of 15 amino acids. The CDR3 loop reads CASSYDQGEPYEQYF. CDR3 nucleotide sequence: TGTGCCAGCAGTTACGATCAGGGGGAGCCATACGAGCAGTACTTC.

The chain couples TRBV6-2 or TRBV6-3 to TRBJ2-2; D remains unclear. The V end lost 7 bases, the J end lost 1 base, and 13 bases lay between the germline ends. The CDR3 is made up of 15 amino acids. The germline gives CDR1 MNHEY, CDR2 SVGEGT. The CDR3 bases are TGTGCCAGCAATAAGGGCCTAAGGAACACCGGGGAGCTGTTTTTT. This translates into CASNKGLRNTGELFF.

The chain couples TRBV11-2 to TRBJ2-7; D not resolved. V was trimmed by 5 bases and J by 1 base, leaving 15 bases between them. The V gene's germline CDR1 is SGHAT and CDR2 FQNNGV. There are 15 residues in the CDR3. For the CDR3, the DNA is TGTGCCAGCAGCGGTGGATGGGCGGATTCCTACGAGCAGTACTTC. Residues: CASSGGWADSYEQYF.